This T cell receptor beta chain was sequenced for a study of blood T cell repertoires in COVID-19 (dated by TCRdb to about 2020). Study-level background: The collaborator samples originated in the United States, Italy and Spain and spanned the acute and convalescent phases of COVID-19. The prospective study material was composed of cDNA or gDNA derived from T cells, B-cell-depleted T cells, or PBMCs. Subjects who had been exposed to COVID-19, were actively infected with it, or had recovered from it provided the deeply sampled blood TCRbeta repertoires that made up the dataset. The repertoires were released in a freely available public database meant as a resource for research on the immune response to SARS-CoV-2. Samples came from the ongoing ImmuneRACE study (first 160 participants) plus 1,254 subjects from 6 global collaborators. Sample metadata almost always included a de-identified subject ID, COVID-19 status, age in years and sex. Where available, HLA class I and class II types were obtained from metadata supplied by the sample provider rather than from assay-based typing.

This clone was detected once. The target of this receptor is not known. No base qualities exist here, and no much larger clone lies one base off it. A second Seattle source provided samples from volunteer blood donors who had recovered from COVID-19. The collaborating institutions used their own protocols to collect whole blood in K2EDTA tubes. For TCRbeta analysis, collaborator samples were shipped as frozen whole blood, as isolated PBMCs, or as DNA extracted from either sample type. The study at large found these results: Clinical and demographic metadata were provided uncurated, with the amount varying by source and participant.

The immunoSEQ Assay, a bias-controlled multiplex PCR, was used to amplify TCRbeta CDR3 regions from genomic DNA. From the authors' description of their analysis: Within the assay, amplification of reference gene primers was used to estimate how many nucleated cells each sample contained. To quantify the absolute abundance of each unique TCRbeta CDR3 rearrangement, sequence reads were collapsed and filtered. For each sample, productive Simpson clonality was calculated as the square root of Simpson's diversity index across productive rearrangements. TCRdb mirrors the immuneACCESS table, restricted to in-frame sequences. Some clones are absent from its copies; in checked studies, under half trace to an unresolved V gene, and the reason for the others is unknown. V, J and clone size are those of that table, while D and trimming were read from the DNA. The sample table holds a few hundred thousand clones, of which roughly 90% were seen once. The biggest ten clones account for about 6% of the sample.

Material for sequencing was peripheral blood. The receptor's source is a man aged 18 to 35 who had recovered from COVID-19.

The DNA sequence is as follows: TGTGCCAGTAGTCCCCCGGGAGGATGGTACGAGCAGTACTTC. Translated, it gives CASSPPGGWYEQYF. The chain is encoded by TRBV19 joined to TRBJ2-7; 7 of the junction bases match TRBD2. The V end gives up 5 bases and the J end 4 bases, leaving 8 bases in the junction not matched to a gene. Per the germline V gene (reference sequence), LNHDA is the CDR1 and SQIVND is the CDR2. CDR3 length: 14 amino acids, cysteine to phenylalanine. The kept DNA is CDR3 alone, 42 bases in frame from the first base.